This T cell receptor beta chain was retrieved from a study of shared clonotypes between healthy human individuals. The V gene lost 3 bases and the J gene lost 2 bases, with 11 bases spanning the gap. Per germline, CDR1 SGHKS and CDR2 YYEKEE (reference sequence). The CDR3 runs to 14 residues. As regards this clone: Antigen: not known.

Assay execution took place at the deep level. Here immunoSEQ multiplex PCR was the method, and the copy in TCRdb shows in-frame clones only, minus some. The sample lists 2 million or so clones; roughly 94% were seen once. Study-level findings and limits: Rarefaction showed that sequencing of sorted subsets was incomplete (despite large depth). A reduction in generation probabilities was seen for non-shared clonotypes relative to those shared by all four donors. Memory subsets generally showed smaller estimated richness than naive subsets did.

Specimen: naive CD4+ T cells sorted from blood. Subset here: CD45RA+ positively selected. This TCR came from a man between 18 and 35 years old in good health. The V call is TRBV5-5, the J call TRBJ1-2; perhaps TRBD1 as D (5 bases). The CDR3 sequence is CASSSGTGNYGYTF. In nucleotides, the CDR3 is TGTGCCAGCAGCTCTGGGACGGGGAACTATGGCTACACCTTC.